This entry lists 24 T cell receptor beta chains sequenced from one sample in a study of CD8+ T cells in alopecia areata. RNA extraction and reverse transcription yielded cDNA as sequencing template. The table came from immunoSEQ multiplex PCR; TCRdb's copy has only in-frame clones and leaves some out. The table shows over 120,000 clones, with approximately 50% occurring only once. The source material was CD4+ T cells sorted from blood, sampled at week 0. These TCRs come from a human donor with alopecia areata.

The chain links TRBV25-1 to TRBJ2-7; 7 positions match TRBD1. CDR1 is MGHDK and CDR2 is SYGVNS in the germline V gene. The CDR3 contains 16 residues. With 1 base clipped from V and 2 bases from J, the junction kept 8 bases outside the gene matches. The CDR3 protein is CASSEWVGTDPYEQYF. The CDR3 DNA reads TGTGCCAGCAGTGAATGGGTAGGGACAGATCCCTACGAGCAGTACTTC.

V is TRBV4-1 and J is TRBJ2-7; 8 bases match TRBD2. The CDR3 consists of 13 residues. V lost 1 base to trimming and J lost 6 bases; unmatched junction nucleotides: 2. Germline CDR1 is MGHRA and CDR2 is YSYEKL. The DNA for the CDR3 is TGCGCCAGCAGCCAAGGCCGGGGGGGCGAGCAGTACTTC. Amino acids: CASSQGRGGEQYF.

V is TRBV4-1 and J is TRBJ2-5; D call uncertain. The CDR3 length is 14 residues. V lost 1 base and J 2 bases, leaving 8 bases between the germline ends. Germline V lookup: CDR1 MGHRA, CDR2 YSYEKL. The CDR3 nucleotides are TGCGCCAGCAGCCAAGTGGCCGGGCAAGAGACCCAGTACTTC. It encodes CASSQVAGQETQYF.

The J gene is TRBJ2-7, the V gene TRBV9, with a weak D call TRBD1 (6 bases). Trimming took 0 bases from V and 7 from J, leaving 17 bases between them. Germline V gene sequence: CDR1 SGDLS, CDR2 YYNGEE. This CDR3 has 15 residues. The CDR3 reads CASSVEDSPTKEQYF. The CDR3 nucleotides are TGTGCCAGCAGCGTAGAGGACAGCCCTACTAAGGAGCAGTACTTC.

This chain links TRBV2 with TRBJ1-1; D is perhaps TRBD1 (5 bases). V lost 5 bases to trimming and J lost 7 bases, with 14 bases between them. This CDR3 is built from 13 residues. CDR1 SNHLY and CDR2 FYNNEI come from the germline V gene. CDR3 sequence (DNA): TGTGCCAGCAGTAGGACAAGAGAAGTTGAAGCTTTCTTT. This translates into CASSRTREVEAFF.

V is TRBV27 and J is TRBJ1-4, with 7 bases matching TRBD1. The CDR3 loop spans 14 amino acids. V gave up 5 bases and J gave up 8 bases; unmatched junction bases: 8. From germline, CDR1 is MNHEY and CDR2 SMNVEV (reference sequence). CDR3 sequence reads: CASSLQGHREKLFF. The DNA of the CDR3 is TGTGCCAGCAGTCTACAGGGGCATAGGGAAAAACTGTTTTTT.

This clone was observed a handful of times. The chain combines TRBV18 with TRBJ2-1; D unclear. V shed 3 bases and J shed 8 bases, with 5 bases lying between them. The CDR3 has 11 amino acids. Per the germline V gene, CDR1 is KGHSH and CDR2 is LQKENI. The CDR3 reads CASSPGYEQFF. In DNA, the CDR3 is TGTGCCAGCTCACCCGGCTATGAGCAGTTCTTC.

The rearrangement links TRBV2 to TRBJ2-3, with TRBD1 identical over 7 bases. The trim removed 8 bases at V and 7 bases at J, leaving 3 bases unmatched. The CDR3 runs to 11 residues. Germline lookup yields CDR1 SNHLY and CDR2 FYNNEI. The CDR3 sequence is CASETGNTQYF. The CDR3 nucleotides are TGTGCCAGCGAGACAGGGAATACGCAGTATTTT. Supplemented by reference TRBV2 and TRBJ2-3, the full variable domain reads EPEVTQTPSHQVTQMGQEVILRCVPISNHLYFYWYRQILGQKVEFLVSFYNNEISEKSEIFDDQFSVERPDGSNFTLKIRSTKLEDSAMYFCASETGNTQYFGPGTRLTVL.

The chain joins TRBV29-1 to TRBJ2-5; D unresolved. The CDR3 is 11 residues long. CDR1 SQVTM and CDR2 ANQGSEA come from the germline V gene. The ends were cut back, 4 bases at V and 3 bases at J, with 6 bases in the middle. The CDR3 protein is CSVAEKETQYF. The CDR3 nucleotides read TGCAGCGTTGCTGAGAAAGAGACCCAGTACTTC.

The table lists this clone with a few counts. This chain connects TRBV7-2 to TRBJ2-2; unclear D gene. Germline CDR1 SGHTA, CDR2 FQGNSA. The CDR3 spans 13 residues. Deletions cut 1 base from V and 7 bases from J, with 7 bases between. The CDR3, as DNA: TGTGCCAGCAGCTTAGGGACGATCGGGGAGCTGTTTTTT. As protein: CASSLGTIGELFF.

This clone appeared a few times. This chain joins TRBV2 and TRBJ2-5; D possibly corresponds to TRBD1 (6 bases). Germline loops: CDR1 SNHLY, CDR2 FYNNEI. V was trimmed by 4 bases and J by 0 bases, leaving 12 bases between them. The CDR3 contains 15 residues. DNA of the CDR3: TGTGCCAGCAGTGTCCCTACAGGGTACCAAGAGACCCAGTACTTC. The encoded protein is CASSVPTGYQETQYF.

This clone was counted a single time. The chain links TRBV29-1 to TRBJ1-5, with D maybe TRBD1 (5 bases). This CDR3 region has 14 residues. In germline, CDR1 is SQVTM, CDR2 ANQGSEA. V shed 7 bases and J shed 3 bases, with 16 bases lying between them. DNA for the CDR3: TGCAGCGCCGGAACCGGACACCCCAATCAGCCCCAGCATTTT. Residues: CSAGTGHPNQPQHF.

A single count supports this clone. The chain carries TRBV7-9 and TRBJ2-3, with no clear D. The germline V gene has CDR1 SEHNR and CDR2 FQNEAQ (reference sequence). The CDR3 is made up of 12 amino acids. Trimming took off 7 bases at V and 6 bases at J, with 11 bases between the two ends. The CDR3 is CASTSLPDTQYF. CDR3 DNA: TGTGCCAGCACCAGCCTCCCGGATACGCAGTATTTT.

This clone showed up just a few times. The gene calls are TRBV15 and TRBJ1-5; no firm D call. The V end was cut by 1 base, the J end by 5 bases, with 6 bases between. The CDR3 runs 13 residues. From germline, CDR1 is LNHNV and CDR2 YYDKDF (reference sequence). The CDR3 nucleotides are TGTGCCACCAGCAGAGGGGCAGATCAGCCCCAGCATTTT. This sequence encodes CATSRGADQPQHF.

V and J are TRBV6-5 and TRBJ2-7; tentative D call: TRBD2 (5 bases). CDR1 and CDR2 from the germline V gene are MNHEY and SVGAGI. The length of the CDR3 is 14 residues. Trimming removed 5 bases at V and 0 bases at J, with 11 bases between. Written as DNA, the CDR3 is TGTGCCAGCAGTCGGACTGGAAGCTCCTACGAGCAGTACTTC. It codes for CASSRTGSSYEQYF.

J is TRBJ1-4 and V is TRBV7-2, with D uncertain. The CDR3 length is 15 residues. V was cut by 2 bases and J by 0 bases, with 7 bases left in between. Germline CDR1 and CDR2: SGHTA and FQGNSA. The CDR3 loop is CASSLNRATNEKLFF. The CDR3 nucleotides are TGTGCCAGCAGCTTAAATCGAGCAACTAATGAAAAACTGTTTTTT. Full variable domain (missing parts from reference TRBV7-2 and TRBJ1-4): GAGVSQSPSNKVTEKGKDVELRCDPISGHTALYWYRQSLGQGLEFLIYFQGNSAPDKSGLPSDRFSAERTGGSVSTLTIQRTQQEDSAVYLCASSLNRATNEKLFFGSGTQLSVL.

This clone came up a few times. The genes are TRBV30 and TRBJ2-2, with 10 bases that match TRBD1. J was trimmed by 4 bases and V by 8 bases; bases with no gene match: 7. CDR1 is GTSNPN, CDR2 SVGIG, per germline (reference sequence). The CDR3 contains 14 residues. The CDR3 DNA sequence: TGTGCCCATAGACAGGGGGCGAGCACCGGGGAGCTGTTTTTT. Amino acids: CAHRQGASTGELFF. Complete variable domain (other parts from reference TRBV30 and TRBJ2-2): SQTIHQWPATLVQPVGSPLSLECTVEGTSNPNLYWYRQAAGRGLQLLFYSVGIGQISSEVPQNLSASRPQDRQFILSSKKLLLSDSGFYLCAHRQGASTGELFFGEGSRLTVL.

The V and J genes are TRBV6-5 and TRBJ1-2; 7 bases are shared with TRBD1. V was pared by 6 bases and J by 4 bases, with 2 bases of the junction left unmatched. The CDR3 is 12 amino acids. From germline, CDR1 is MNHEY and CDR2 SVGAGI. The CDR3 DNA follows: TGTGCCAGCAGAGACAGGGTCTATGGCTACACCTTC. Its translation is CASRDRVYGYTF.

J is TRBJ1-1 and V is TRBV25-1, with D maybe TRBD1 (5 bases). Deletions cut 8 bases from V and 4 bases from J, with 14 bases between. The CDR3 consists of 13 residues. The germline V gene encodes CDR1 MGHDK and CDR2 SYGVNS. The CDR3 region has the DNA TGTGCCAGCTCCCCCCAGGGAGGCACTGAAGCTTTCTTT. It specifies CASSPQGGTEAFF.

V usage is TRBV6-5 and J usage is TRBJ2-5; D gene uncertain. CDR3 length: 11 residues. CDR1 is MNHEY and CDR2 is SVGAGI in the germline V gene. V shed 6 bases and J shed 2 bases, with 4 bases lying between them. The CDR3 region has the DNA TGTGCCAGCAGACCTCAAGAGACCCAGTACTTC. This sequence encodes CASRPQETQYF.

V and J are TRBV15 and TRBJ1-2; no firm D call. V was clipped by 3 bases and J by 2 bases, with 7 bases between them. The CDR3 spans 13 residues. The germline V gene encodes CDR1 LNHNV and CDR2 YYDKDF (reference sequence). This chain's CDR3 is CATSSEGNYGYTF. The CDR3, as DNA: TGTGCCACCAGCAGCGAGGGAAACTATGGCTACACCTTC.

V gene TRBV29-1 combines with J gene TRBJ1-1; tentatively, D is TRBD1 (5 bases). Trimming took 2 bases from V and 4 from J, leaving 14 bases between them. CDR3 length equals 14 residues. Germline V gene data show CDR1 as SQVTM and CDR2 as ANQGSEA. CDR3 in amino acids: CSVEYYIGGTEAFF. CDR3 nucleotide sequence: TGCAGCGTTGAATACTACATTGGGGGCACTGAAGCTTTCTTT. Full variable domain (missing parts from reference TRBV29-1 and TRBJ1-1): SAVISQKPSRDICQRGTSLTIQCQVDSQVTMMFWYRQQPGQSLTLIATANQGSEATYESGFVIDKFPISRPNLTFSTLTVSNMSPEDSSIYLCSVEYYIGGTEAFFGQGTRLTVV.

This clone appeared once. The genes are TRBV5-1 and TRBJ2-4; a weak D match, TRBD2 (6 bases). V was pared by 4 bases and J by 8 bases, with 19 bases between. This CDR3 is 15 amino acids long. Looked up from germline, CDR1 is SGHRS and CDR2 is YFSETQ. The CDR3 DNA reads TGCGCCAGCAGCCCGGGGGAATTAATACGGGACATTCAGTACTTC. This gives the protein CASSPGELIRDIQYF.

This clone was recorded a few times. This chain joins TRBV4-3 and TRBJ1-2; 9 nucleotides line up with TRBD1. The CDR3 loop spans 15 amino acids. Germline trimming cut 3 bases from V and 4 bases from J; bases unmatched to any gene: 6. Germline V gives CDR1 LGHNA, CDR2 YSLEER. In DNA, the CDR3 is TGCGCCAGCAGCCAGGGGGACAGGGAGCTCTATGGCTACACCTTC. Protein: CASSQGDRELYGYTF.